These T cell receptor beta chains were read from a single sample in a study of blood T cell repertoires in COVID-19. Sequencing used immunoSEQ multiplex PCR; TCRdb keeps in-frame clones, though not all of them. This sample has over 600,000 clones, with 75% to 90% found just once. The sequencing input was peripheral blood. The receptors stem from a woman younger than 30 with acute or convalescent COVID-19. CDR3s leave out the opening cysteine and the closing phenylalanine or tryptophan.

V	J	CDR3
TRBV7-2	TRBJ2-1	ASSWGGRPYNEQF
TRBV4-3	TRBJ1-2	ASSQDSGSSYGYT
TRBV27	TRBJ1-2	ASSLRGVRYGYT
TRBV7-9	TRBJ2-5	ASSSLPRLAGGQETQY
TRBV3-1/TRBV3-2	TRBJ2-7	ASSREWDSMVEQY
TRBV27	TRBJ2-3	ASSWGTTTDTQY
TRBV12-5	TRBJ1-6	ASGPGQESNSPLH
TRBV3-1/TRBV3-2	TRBJ1-2	ASSQEDREGYGYT
TRBV14	TRBJ1-1	ASSLRRVGAATEAF
TRBV6-5	TRBJ2-7	ASRGQGSLYEQY
TRBV27	TRBJ1-5	ASSRQGGGQPQH
TRBV2	TRBJ1-1	ASSSTGLPTRTEAF
TRBV27	TRBJ1-2	ASSLWAGNGYT
TRBV4-2	TRBJ1-2	ASSQDVGADYGYT
TRBV2	TRBJ1-6	ASSPPTGNYSPLH
TRBV21-1	TRBJ1-5	ASSKGFDCDQPQH
TRBV3-1/TRBV3-2	TRBJ2-3	ASSHPREADTQY
TRBV30	TRBJ1-5	ACRGPSSNQPQH
TRBV4-1	TRBJ2-1	ASSRAGGPYNEQF
TRBV11-3	TRBJ1-3	ASSFLSGNTIY
TRBV19	TRBJ1-2	ASTDRDFYGYT
TRBV11-2	TRBJ1-2	ASSLGTGGSGYT
TRBV27	TRBJ1-1	ASSLYPAGYGTEAF
TRBV7-2	TRBJ2-7	ASTPRPGSFYYEQY